The source of this T cell receptor beta chain is a study of T cells in Graves' hyperthyroidism and ophthalmopathy (dated by TCRdb to the late 2010s). About the full investigation: Peripheral blood samples were taken at initial diagnosis, before any treatment was given. To identify distinguishing TCR V-J signatures, a discovery cohort of around 100 patients was used, comprising 43 with Graves' ophthalmopathy and 57 with stable Graves' hyperthyroidism. Prospective prediction of ophthalmopathy was tested in an independent validation cohort consisting of fewer than 20 hyperthyroidism patients and some 17 patients who later progressed to ophthalmopathy. The 100 discovery patients were divided at random into training and test sets in a 7:3 ratio. In about 6 Graves' hyperthyroidism patients, the study also compared T-cell repertoires from thyroid tissue with T-cell repertoires from blood. Once sampling was done, hyperthyroidism patients were given methimazole at a starting dose of 30 mg daily, whereas ophthalmopathy patients were given high-dose intravenous methylprednisolone. The paper reports TCR Vbeta CDR3 sequencing of 135 peripheral blood samples: around 45 ophthalmopathy, under 80 hyperthyroidism and approximately 17 progressor patients. The full study reports these points: In validation, the model predicted progression to ophthalmopathy a median of 6.5 months before onset, with roughly 70% sensitivity and roughly 73% specificity. Blood samples also contained most of the expanded thyroid clonotypes (frequency above 0.001), which suggests that blood repertoires may reflect thyroid immune responses. No statistical method was used to fix the sample size in advance, and group allocation was not hidden from the investigators. A model built on a 13 V-J signature distinguished ophthalmopathy from stable hyperthyroidism, reaching 85% to 90% sensitivity and about 81% specificity in cross-validation and 80%/75% in testing.

In the ophthalmopathy patients, disease was moderately to severely active, with a Clinical Activity Score of 3 or more, a NOSPECS grade of 4 or more, and a duration of less than 3 months. Patients with uncontrolled infections, other autoimmune diseases, pregnancy or lactation were excluded. Diagnoses were established on the basis of clinical symptoms, serum thyroxine and TRAb, thyroid ultrasound, and orbital computed tomography. Ficoll-Paque density gradient centrifugation was used to isolate PBMCs from 9.5 to 10 ml of fresh peripheral blood. Total RNA was extracted using Trizol reagent, and RNA quality was assessed on an Agilent 2100 Bioanalyzer. The TCR beta CDR3 regions were amplified from RNA transcripts. For the first round of RT-PCR on the TCR CDR3, the HTBI primer set was used together with the Qiagen OneStep RT-PCR kit. A second multiplex PCR round built the libraries, followed by size selection and purification. Paired-end sequencing of the libraries was performed with 100 bp reads on an Illumina HiSeq2000. The authors' pipeline ran thus. SOAPnuke was used to process the raw data, removing reads that contained adapters or uncalled bases, had a mean Phred below 15, or lacked an exact match to the constant primer or identifier. High-quality paired reads were merged with COPE v1.2.5, and unique nucleotide sequences were defined as clonotypes. Clonotypes were aligned to IMGT TRBV, TRBD and TRBJ reference segments using MiTCR v1.1. Only V-J combinations with frequency above 0.0001, covering approximately 99% of repertoires, were analysed. A TCS score was defined as the ratio of F50 (clonal expansion) to E x V (chaos), with BLOSUM62-based TCRdist applied between CDR3 peptides within each V-J. Welch's t-statistics and random forest reduced roughly 530 V-J features to roughly 13, which were used in a naive Bayes classifier (R e1071). Through fastp at Q25 and MiXCR, TCRdb rebuilt clones from the public reads, retaining in-frame beta chains. Each CDR3 protein appears once, grouped with its most common genes and DNA. The V and J calls were not made by the authors but by TCRdb's processing. The sample table records 500,000 to 650,000 distinct CDR3 sequences; roughly 15% of these occur just once. In total, the top ten clones hold approximately 13% of the sample.

This clonotype was seen many times. Its antigen remains undetermined. Per-base qualities were not stored, and no clone one base away is much larger. The sequenced sample was blood. This receptor was obtained from a woman aged 45-65 years with Graves' ophthalmopathy.

The nucleotide sequence reads as follows: TGTGCCAGCAGTTTAAGGGCGGAACACACTGAAGCTTTCTTT. It encodes CASSLRAEHTEAFF. This chain joins TRBV2 to TRBJ1-1, with no D gene named confidently. V sheds 5 bases and J sheds 3 bases, leaving 13 bases between their ends. Reading the germline V gene gives CDR1 SNHLY and CDR2 FYNNEI. Reading from cysteine to phenylalanine, the CDR3 counts 14 amino acids. Only the CDR3 DNA is retained, 42 bases long and in frame from the first base.